The source of this T cell receptor (beta chain) is a study of T and B cells in COVID-19 patients (dated by TCRdb to 2019 to 2021). Some background on the complete study: Using TRB and IGH repertoire sequencing of peripheral blood, the study characterized adaptive immunity in COVID-19 patients who had active infection or had recovered. A recovered cohort comprised some 18 patients contributing about 22 samples, mostly after mild to moderate COVID-19 managed as outpatients. The recovered cohort had a median age of roughly 35 years, compared with around 67 years in the active-infection cohort. Critical illness requiring mechanical ventilation or ECMO was present in about 65% of the roughly 20 patients in the active-infection cohort. In the active-infection cohort, about 90% of the roughly 20 patients had comorbidities linked to unfavorable COVID-19 outcome. Over 7 million TCR sequences were analysed from a TCR and BCR sequence repository that comprised 37 patients and 65 to 75 time points. A couple of patients were included in both the recovered and active cohorts because samples were available from active disease and after recovery. An age-matched reference group of 40 or so healthy donors negative for COVID-19 antibodies was used as the comparison for repertoire analyses. Up to about 9 follow-up blood samples were collected per patient, with some samples spanning different disease stages in the same individual. Summary of the overall study and its limitations: During active COVID-19 the TRB repertoires were highly clonal, but at recovery diversity and richness rose above the levels seen in healthy donors. Strongly skewed TRBV/TRBJ gene usage was reported in patients with COVID-19. Specific T cell subsets (CD4+/Treg/CD8+) and sorted SARS-CoV-2-responsive or tetramer+ T cells had not yet been sequenced, and these experiments were ongoing. Few blood samples were available from mildly ill patients while symptoms were present or from severe cases at early time points. The size of the cohort was considered insufficient for assessing HLA contributions to COVID-19 susceptibility or severity. The recovered cohort had some 2,500 exclusive TCR clusters, including under 40 low-pGen clusters. Prospective validation of the reported TCR clusters was stated to be required before clinical use.

Note on this clonotype: Its antigen is still unknown. No per-base quality is available; no much larger clone lies one base away.

Genomic DNA extracted from blood, in amounts of roughly 220-550 ng, served as the starting material for amplifying TRB repertoires. The germline V gene specifies SGHRS as CDR1 and YFSETQ as CDR2. The CDR3, from cysteine to phenylalanine, totals 14 residues. The sequence is cut down to CDR3 DNA, 42 bases in frame from base 1. A distance of 7 bases separates the germline ends of V and J, which lose 2 bases and 0 bases respectively. Sequencing used an Illumina MiSeq. Multiplex PCR with BIOMED2 TRB-A/B primer pools was used to amplify the TRB rearrangements. Two consecutive PCRs added Illumina-compatible adapters and 7-nucleotide sample barcodes to the amplicons. All library PCRs used Phusion HS II polymerase. The amplicons were purified from gel with the NucleoSpin Gel and PCR Clean-up kit, measured on Qubit, and then pooled at 3.5 to 4 nM. Amplicon pool quality was checked on an Agilent 2100 Bioanalyzer before Illumina next-generation sequencing. Per the authors' processing: MiXCR 3.0.8 with the default MiXCR reference library was used to annotate TRB rearrangements. Non-productive reads and sequences with fewer than 2 reads were removed, and every unique CDR3 nucleotide sequence was treated as one clone. Clonality, diversity, richness and V-J gene usage were calculated in R 3.5.1. GLIPH2 was used for TCR clustering by CDR3 similarity, and generation probabilities were calculated by OLGA. GLIPH2 clusters were kept only when the clusters contained at least four unique TCR clonotypes present in at least three individuals. TCRdb reprocessed the public reads (quality trimming at Q25 with fastp, clone calling with MiXCR) and kept in-frame beta chains. Each CDR3 protein gets just one entry, which takes the most common genes and DNA from the rows behind it. For this entry, the V and J calls and clone size follow TCRdb and not the study's own pipeline. This sample gives approximately 9,500 distinct CDR3 sequences in total; 28% of them show up just once. The ten largest account for under 30% of the sample.

The sequencing input was blood. This clonotype was obtained from a human donor who had recovered from COVID-19. Rearrangement joined TRBV5-1 to TRBJ2-3; the D gene could be TRBD1 or TRBD2, each one agreeing over 5 bases. The CDR3 protein sequence reads: CASSFGTSTDTQYF. The DNA is TGCGCCAGCAGCTTTGGGACCAGCACAGATACGCAGTATTTT.